Listed here are 24 T cell receptor beta chains from one sample, sequenced in a study of blood T cell repertoires in COVID-19. Assay used: immunoSEQ multiplex PCR; TCRdb lists only in-frame clones, some missing. The sample lists some 6,100 clones, around nine tenths occurring once. Sequenced sample: peripheral blood. The receptor source for this set is a human donor in a cohort sampled during active COVID-19.

The V call is TRBV7-2, the J call TRBJ2-3; 9 bases match TRBD2. CDR1 is SGHTA, CDR2 FQGNSA, per germline. The CDR3 has 19 amino acids. V shed 4 bases, J shed 2 bases, and the junction held 16 bases outside the gene matches. This CDR3 is CASSSKGTSTFHSTDTQYF. As DNA, the CDR3 is TGTGCCAGCAGCTCAAAAGGGACTAGCACATTTCACTCCACAGATACGCAGTATTTT.

The chain combines TRBV5-6 with TRBJ2-5; D not certain. There are 14 residues in the CDR3. Germline V gene sequence: CDR1 SGHDT, CDR2 YYEEEE. Trimming took off 7 bases at V and 2 bases at J, with 15 bases between the two ends. In DNA, the CDR3 is TGTGCCAGCGGCTCAAGATGGGCACAAGAGACCCAGTACTTC. This gives the protein CASGSRWAQETQYF.

This clone was observed once. The chain employs TRBV10-3 and TRBJ2-7; D is unresolved. V dropped 3 bases and J dropped 0 bases, with 9 bases sitting between them. Germline CDR1 ENHRY, CDR2 SYGVKD. The CDR3 has 14 amino acids. The CDR3 loop reads CAISDAATSYEQYF. The CDR3 nucleotides read TGTGCCATCAGTGATGCGGCCACCTCCTACGAGCAGTACTTC.

The chain recombines TRBV11-2 with TRBJ2-7; TRBD2 is a possible D gene (6 bases). The CDR3 sequence is 12 residues long. Between the trimmed V and J ends, which lost 3 bases and 5 bases, there was a span of 8 bases. Germline CDR1 reads SGHAT; CDR2 reads FQNNGV. The CDR3 DNA follows: TGTGCCAGCAGCTTCTCGGGGGACGAGCAGTACTTC. Its protein is CASSFSGDEQYF.

This chain uses TRBV9 with TRBJ1-5; D is ambiguous. This CDR3 has 15 residues. The germline V gene encodes CDR1 SGDLS and CDR2 YYNGEE. V gave up 4 bases and J gave up 7 bases, with 18 bases separating them. The DNA of the CDR3 is TGTGCCAGCAGCCCGGAGGGAATTATAGGGCAGCCCCAGCATTTT. Amino acid sequence: CASSPEGIIGQPQHF.

The chain uses TRBV7-8 and TRBJ2-5; 8 positions agree with TRBD1. The CDR3 covers 17 residues. Germline-derived CDR1 and CDR2 are SGHVS and FQNEAQ. The ends lost 0 bases at V and 1 base at J; junction bases unmatched: 7. The CDR3 sequence is CASSLAQPGTGQETQYF. DNA for the CDR3: TGTGCCAGCAGCTTAGCGCAGCCTGGGACAGGCCAAGAGACCCAGTACTTC.

The chain employs TRBV6-2 or TRBV6-3 and TRBJ1-1; D is undetermined. Per the germline V gene, CDR1 is MNHEY and CDR2 is SVGEGT. The germline V and J ends were trimmed by 2 bases and 1 base, with 5 bases remaining between them. The CDR3 contains 13 residues. The CDR3: CASSYGQNTEAFF. The CDR3 DNA is TGTGCCAGCAGTTACGGGCAGAACACTGAAGCTTTCTTT.

The gene calls are TRBV30 and TRBJ2-7; 8 bases fit TRBD1. The CDR3 extends over 15 amino acids. CDR1 GTSNPN and CDR2 SVGIG come from the germline V gene (reference sequence). Trimming cost V 1 base and J 8 bases; bases outside gene matches: 13. The CDR3 reads CAWSGPGTGPLQQYF. The CDR3 DNA sequence: TGTGCCTGGAGTGGGCCGGGGACAGGCCCCTTACAGCAGTACTTC.

The V and J genes are TRBV27 and TRBJ2-7, with 7 positions matching TRBD2. With V trimmed by 3 bases and J by 3 bases, 8 bases remained unmatched. Germline V gene data show CDR1 as MNHEY and CDR2 as SMNVEV (reference sequence). The CDR3 totals 15 residues. Written as DNA, the CDR3 is TGTGCCAGCAGTTTTCGACTAGCCGTCTACTACGAGCAGTACTTC. The encoded protein is CASSFRLAVYYEQYF.

The J gene is TRBJ2-1, the V gene TRBV20-1; 10 nucleotides match TRBD2. The CDR3 contains 14 residues. CDR1 and CDR2 (germline): DFQATT, SNEGSKA (reference sequence). Trimming took 3 bases from V and 4 from J; bases not matched to a gene: 3. The DNA for the CDR3 is TGCAGTGCTAGTCCGACTAGCGGGTACAATGAGCAGTTCTTC. Protein sequence: CSASPTSGYNEQFF.

The chain combines TRBV5-1 with TRBJ2-7; 8 bases map to TRBD1. Germline CDR1 is SGHRS and CDR2 is YFSETQ. This CDR3 comprises 15 residues. J gave up 5 bases and V 1 base, and 8 bases lay outside the gene matches. The chain's CDR3 is CASSLWAGGSDEQYF. In DNA form, the CDR3 reads TGCGCCAGCAGCTTGTGGGCAGGGGGCTCTGACGAGCAGTACTTC.

The chain joins TRBV6-4 to TRBJ2-1; 12 nucleotides align to TRBD2. Germline CDR1 MRHNA, CDR2 SNTAGT. The V segment lost 3 bases and the J segment 7 bases; nucleotides outside the gene matches: 4. This CDR3 is built from 15 residues. CDR3: CASSELAGGSNEQFF. The CDR3 DNA is TGTGCCAGCAGTGAACTAGCGGGAGGATCTAATGAGCAGTTCTTC.

The rearrangement links TRBV5-1 to TRBJ1-5; D unresolved. With 0 bases removed from V and 2 bases from J, the gap between germline ends came to 6 bases. The CDR3 runs to 14 residues. Looked up from germline, CDR1 is SGHRS and CDR2 is YFSETQ. CDR3 loop: CASSLGSGNQPQHF. In DNA form, the CDR3 reads TGCGCCAGCAGCTTGGGGTCAGGCAATCAGCCCCAGCATTTT. The full variable domain, its missing parts supplied by reference TRBV5-1 and TRBJ1-5, is KAGVTQTPRYLIKTRGQQVTLSCSPISGHRSVSWYQQTPGQGLQFLFEYFSETQRNKGNFPGRFSGRQFSNSRSEMNVSTLELGDSALYLCASSLGSGNQPQHFGDGTRLSIL.

This chain uses TRBV6-2 or TRBV6-3 with TRBJ1-2; 8 bases agree with TRBD1. The CDR3 sequence is 13 residues long. V was clipped by 5 bases and J by 4 bases; unmatched bases: 3. Germline CDR1 and CDR2: MNHEY and SVGEGT. In nucleotides, the CDR3 is TGTGCCAGCAGTACGGGACAGGTCTATGGCTACACCTTC. Protein: CASSTGQVYGYTF.

The sample holds one count of this clone. V and J are TRBV13 and TRBJ2-2; D possibly corresponds to TRBD1 (5 bases). This CDR3 comprises 15 residues. The germline gives CDR1 PRHDT, CDR2 FYEKMQ (reference sequence). Trimming cost V 3 bases and J 4 bases, with 12 bases left between them. CDR3 in DNA: TGTGCCAGCAGCTTTGGCAGGGCCGGCACCGGGGAGCTGTTTTTT. Its protein is CASSFGRAGTGELFF.

This clone was detected only once. The chain combines TRBV25-1 with TRBJ2-7; 7 nucleotides line up with TRBD2. The CDR3 runs 13 residues. The V gene's germline CDR1 is MGHDK and CDR2 SYGVNS. The V and J ends lost 6 bases and 4 bases, in that order; junction bases with no gene match: 6. The CDR3 protein is CASSPTSVYEQYF. Written as DNA, the CDR3 is TGTGCCAGCAGCCCCACTAGCGTGTACGAGCAGTACTTC.

As for this clone: One junction end does not reproduce the germline sequence, and a read error may be involved. The chain couples TRBV27 to TRBJ2-7; TRBD1 aligns across 10 bases. Germline V lookup: CDR1 MNHEY, CDR2 SMNVEV (reference sequence). The CDR3 has 15 residues. The CDR3 DNA reads as TGTGCCAGCCGTTTTATTGGGACAGGGGTATACGAGCAGTACTTC. Encoded protein: CASRFIGTGVYEQYF.

The chain links TRBV3-1 (or the pseudogene TRBV3-2) to TRBJ2-5; D is perhaps TRBD1 (6 bases). The CDR3 runs to 16 residues. V lost 1 base and J 5 bases, leaving 17 bases between the germline ends. The V gene's germline CDR1 is LGHDT and CDR2 YNNKEL (reference sequence). CDR3 amino acids: CASSQAISGEWETQYF. DNA for the CDR3: TGTGCCAGCAGCCAAGCGATCTCAGGGGAGTGGGAGACCCAGTACTTC.

The CDR3 nucleotides are TGTGCCAGCAGCTACAGGGGTCTGGGGAACGAGCAGTACTTC. Its protein product is CASSYRGLGNEQYF. The gene calls are TRBV7-9 and TRBJ2-7, with TRBD1 matching 7 bases. The trim removed 4 bases at V and 5 bases at J, leaving 8 bases unmatched. CDR3 length: 14 amino acids. Germline V gene data show CDR1 as SEHNR and CDR2 as FQNEAQ (reference sequence).

The chain combines TRBV19 with TRBJ1-5; D might be TRBD1 (5 bases). The CDR3 contains 15 residues. Between the trimmed V and J ends, which lost 7 bases and 5 bases, there was a span of 18 bases. Germline V gene sequence: CDR1 LNHDA, CDR2 SQIVND (reference sequence). The CDR3 spells CASTTGRVLHQPQHF. Here the CDR3 DNA reads TGTGCCAGTACCACAGGACGGGTTTTGCATCAGCCCCAGCATTTT.

This clone was counted a single time. This sequence joins TRBV24-1 and TRBJ2-5; TRBD1 matches 11 bases. Trimming cost V 7 bases and J 4 bases; bases outside gene matches: 1. The CDR3 spans 13 residues. Germline CDR1 reads KGHDR; CDR2 reads SFDVKD. The CDR3 loop reads CATRGTGGETQYF. DNA for the CDR3: TGTGCCACCAGGGGGACAGGGGGAGAGACCCAGTACTTC.

This chain uses TRBV3-1 (or the pseudogene TRBV3-2) with TRBJ1-1, with 8 bases matching TRBD1. V lost 4 bases and J lost 5; bases outside the gene matches: 12. The CDR3 totals 16 residues. The germline gives CDR1 LGHDT, CDR2 YNNKEL (reference sequence). CDR3 region: CASSPDTQGGFTEAFF. CDR3 bases: TGTGCCAGCAGCCCAGACACACAGGGGGGGTTTACTGAAGCTTTCTTT.

V usage is TRBV6-5 and J usage is TRBJ2-2; 10 nucleotides align to TRBD2. The CDR3 runs to 15 residues. V was clipped by 4 bases and J by 5 bases; unmatched bases: 4. The V gene's germline CDR1 is MNHEY and CDR2 SVGAGI. In nucleotides, the CDR3 is TGTGCCAGCAGTTCCCCTAGCGGGGGAACCGGGGAGCTGTTTTTT. It translates to CASSSPSGGTGELFF.

This clone was observed once. The junction shows a germline mismatch at one end, possibly a read error. CDR3 DNA: TGTGCCAGCAGGGAAGACGGACTAGCGGGACAGAACACCGGGGAGCTGTTTTTT. It yields the protein CASREDGLAGQNTGELFF. The rearrangement links TRBV6-1 to TRBJ2-2; 12 positions match TRBD2. Germline V lookup: CDR1 MNHNS, CDR2 SASEGT. This CDR3 is 18 amino acids long.